Described below is a single T cell receptor (beta chain) sequence and its context. The source of the sample is a study of blood T cell repertoires in COVID-19. TCRdb keeps only in-frame clones here, not all; method: immunoSEQ multiplex PCR. The table has 200,000 to 300,000 clones, 65% to 85% seen once. V lost 8 bases and J lost 6; bases outside the gene matches: 16. The V gene's germline CDR1 is MDHEN and CDR2 SYDVKM. The CDR3 sequence is 16 residues long. Material: peripheral blood. The TCR comes from a woman aged 80 or older with acute or convalescent COVID-19. The chain is built from TRBV28 and TRBJ1-1; 9 bases align to TRBD1. CDR3 loop: CASVTGTGNFWSEAFF. CDR3 coding DNA: TGTGCCAGCGTTACCGGGACAGGGAATTTTTGGTCTGAAGCTTTCTTT.